The present TCR beta chain was sequenced within a study of blood T cell repertoires in COVID-19. The table lists this clone with a count of one. Original processing methods: Reference gene primer amplification gave nucleated cell count estimates. Some clones are missing from TCRdb's copy, which holds only in-frame ones; the method was immunoSEQ multiplex PCR. The V and J calls and the clone size are those of that table, but D and trimming were determined from the DNA. The sample consists of about 130,000 clones, 75% to 90% of them appearing once. The trim removed 8 bases at V and 3 bases at J, leaving 6 bases unmatched. The CDR3 sequence is 14 residues long. Germline V gene data show CDR1 as LNHDA and CDR2 as SQIVND (reference sequence).

V usage is TRBV19 and J usage is TRBJ2-1, with 8 positions matching TRBD2. Sequencing input: peripheral blood. The TCR originated in a human donor in a cohort sampled during active COVID-19. The CDR3 coding sequence is TGTGCCAGTTCTGGACTAGCTGGCTACAATGAGCAGTTCTTC. Translation: CASSGLAGYNEQFF. The complete variable domain, with remaining parts taken from reference TRBV19 and TRBJ2-1, reads DGGITQSPKYLFRKEGQNVTLSCEQNLNHDAMYWYRQDPGQGLRLIYYSQIVNDFQKGDIAEGYSVSREKKESFPLTVTSAQKNPTAFYLCASSGLAGYNEQFFGPGTRLTVL.